Listed here is a single T cell receptor (beta chain). J lost 0 bases, V lost 4 bases, and 3 bases had no gene match. The CDR3 runs 14 residues. The germline gives CDR1 SGHRS, CDR2 YFSETQ. The data originate from a study of T-cell reconstitution after alpha-beta-depleted transplantation in children. Using unique molecular identifiers, the investigators prepared the TCRbeta library. TCRdb re-analysed the PCR reads in MiXCR, keeping a single row per CDR3 protein. The sample shows around 380,000 distinct CDR3 sequences, about a tenth of them seen only once. The origin of this receptor is a human donor who donated a stem cell graft to a child with acute myeloid leukemia. V is TRBV5-1 and J is TRBJ1-1; 7 bases are a match to TRBD1. This specimen consisted of PBMCs from the stem cell graft donor, obtained from the stem cell graft. The CDR3 nucleotides are TGCGCCAGCAGCAACGGACAGGTGAACACTGAAGCTTTCTTT. It codes for CASSNGQVNTEAFF.